A selection of T cell receptor beta chains follows, all from one sample in a study of T cell changes during pregnancy in multiple sclerosis. Repertoires were generated with immunoSEQ multiplex PCR, while TCRdb's copy carries only in-frame clones and drops some. The repertoire has 45,000 or so clones, around 93% of them found once; the top ten carry about 2.6%. The sequences come from CD8+ T cells from peripheral blood mononuclear cells, collected in the second trimester of pregnancy. The receptors shown here come from a female donor with multiple sclerosis, enrolled in a pregnancy study. The CDR3 runs from the conserved cysteine through the conserved F or W. Fields, in order: J gene, V gene, D gene, clone size, CDR3 protein, CDR3 DNA. The D gene is left open where the match is weak. Clone size appears in some rows only: once, few, many, or a class for an expanded clone.

TRBJ2-5 TRBV7-3 NA NA CASREQGRETQYF TGTGCCAGTAGGGAACAGGGTAGGGAGACCCAGTACTTC
TRBJ2-5 TRBV7-7 NA NA CASSLLGYPPKATQYF TGTGCCAGCAGCTTACTGGGCTACCCACCCAAGGCGACCCAGTACTTC
TRBJ1-1 TRBV7-2 NA NA CASLRDLEAFF TGTGCCAGCTTGCGGGACCTTGAAGCTTTCTTT
TRBJ2-3 TRBV19 NA NA CAVSGADTQYF TGTGCCGTGTCGGGGGCAGATACGCAGTATTTT
TRBJ2-7 TRBV10-1 NA NA CASKTDTFYEQYF TGCGCCAGCAAGACGGACACTTTCTACGAGCAGTACTTC
TRBJ1-2 TRBV7-3 NA NA CASSFGGPAHYGYTF TGTGCCAGCAGCTTCGGTGGGCCCGCCCACTATGGCTACACCTTC
TRBJ1-4 TRBV6-5 NA NA CASSYEFAQNEKLFF TGTGCCAGCAGTTACGAGTTTGCTCAAAATGAAAAACTGTTTTTT
TRBJ2-4 TRBV4-1 NA NA CASSPTDSNIQYF TGCGCCAGCAGCCCGACCGACAGTAACATTCAGTACTTC
TRBJ1-1 TRBV5-1 NA once CASSSFLRQDTEAFF TGCGCCAGCAGCTCCTTTCTTAGGCAGGACACTGAAGCTTTCTTT
TRBJ1-2 TRBV27 NA NA CASSFGNRKGYTF TGTGCCAGCAGTTTCGGTAACAGGAAAGGCTACACCTTC
TRBJ1-2 TRBV9 NA NA CASSVEPGANYGYTF TGTGCCAGCAGCGTAGAGCCAGGGGCTAACTATGGCTACACCTTC
TRBJ2-3 TRBV10-3 NA NA CATTGSEGTDTQYF TGTGCCACCACGGGGTCTGAGGGAACAGATACGCAGTATTTT
TRBJ1-1 TRBV11-2 NA once CASSFGGRDTEAFF TGTGCCAGCAGCTTTGGAGGGCGAGACACTGAAGCTTTCTTT
TRBJ1-5 TRBV10-3 NA many CASGTGDLNQPQHF TGTGCCTCCGGGACGGGGGATCTGAATCAGCCCCAGCATTTT
TRBJ2-3 TRBV9 TRBD1 NA CASSDPGQGASDTQYF TGTGCCAGCAGCGACCCGGGACAGGGGGCCTCAGATACGCAGTATTTT
TRBJ2-3 TRBV4-2 TRBD2 NA CASSHPSGGSSTDTQYF TGTGCCAGCAGCCATCCGAGCGGGGGGAGTAGCACAGATACGCAGTATTTT
TRBJ2-7 TRBV18 NA NA CASSPQWGAFRSEQYF TGTGCCAGCTCACCTCAGTGGGGCGCTTTTAGGAGCGAGCAGTACTTC
TRBJ1-1 TRBV13 TRBD1 NA CASSNTGQGNTEAFF TGTGCCAGCAGCAATACGGGACAGGGGAACACTGAAGCTTTCTTT
TRBJ2-1 TRBV9 TRBD1 NA CASSVGGTGIYNEQFF TGTGCCAGCAGCGTAGGCGGGACAGGGATCTACAATGAGCAGTTCTTC
TRBJ2-1 TRBV6-5 NA NA CASSYRRGGGDNEQFF TGTGCCAGCAGTTATCGGAGGGGAGGAGGGGACAATGAGCAGTTCTTC
TRBJ1-4 TRBV7-9 NA NA CASSLIIESEKLFF TGTGCCAGCAGCTTAATCATCGAGTCTGAAAAACTGTTTTTT
TRBJ2-7 TRBV7-8 TRBD2 NA CASSPSFGSGGPSYEQYF TGTGCCAGCAGCCCATCATTCGGGAGCGGGGGGCCCTCCTACGAGCAGTACTTC
TRBJ2-6 TRBV13 NA NA CASSSPTQGSGANVLTF TGTGCCAGCAGCTCGCCCACACAGGGTTCGGGGGCCAACGTCCTGACTTTC
TRBJ2-3 TRBV2 TRBD1 NA CATPPTGGGVDTQYF TGTGCCACCCCCCCCACAGGGGGCGGGGTAGATACGCAGTATTTT
TRBJ2-1 TRBV6-4 TRBD2 NA CASSSSGTSGGQEQFF TGTGCCAGCAGCTCATCCGGGACTAGCGGGGGTCAAGAGCAGTTCTTC
TRBJ1-3 TRBV5-1 NA NA CASGPGGDTIYF TGCGCCAGCGGCCCCGGGGGAGACACCATATATTTT
TRBJ2-7 TRBV19 NA NA CASSIDGVEQYF TGTGCCAGTAGTATAGACGGGGTCGAGCAGTACTTC
TRBJ1-1 TRBV27 NA NA CASSRDRMNTEAFF TGTGCCAGCAGCCGAGACAGAATGAACACTGAAGCTTTCTTT
TRBJ1-2 TRBV10-2 NA once CASSEPGSNYGYTF TGCGCCAGCAGTGAGCCGGGATCTAACTATGGCTACACCTTC
TRBJ2-5 TRBV19 NA NA CASSRGLETQYF TGTGCCAGTAGTAGGGGGCTCGAGACCCAGTACTTC
TRBJ2-5 TRBV19 TRBD2 NA CASSTERGADETQYF TGTGCCAGTAGTACTGAGCGGGGGGCCGATGAGACCCAGTACTTC
TRBJ1-5 TRBV2 NA NA CASSEDRVGWNQPQHF TGTGCCAGCAGTGAAGACAGGGTAGGCTGGAATCAGCCCCAGCATTTT
TRBJ1-1 TRBV7-2 NA NA CASSLAPGTRNTEAFF TGTGCCAGCAGCTTAGCGCCGGGGACACGGAACACTGAAGCTTTCTTT
TRBJ2-2 TRBV11-3 NA NA CASSPRGGELFF TGTGCCAGCAGTCCCCGGGGCGGGGAGCTGTTTTTT
TRBJ1-3 TRBV6-5 TRBD1 NA CASSKQGARGNTIYF TGTGCCAGCAGTAAACAGGGGGCCCGCGGAAACACCATATATTTT
TRBJ1-1 TRBV13 NA NA CASSPARGESLDTEAFF TGTGCCAGCAGCCCCGCGCGGGGGGAGAGTTTGGACACTGAAGCTTTCTTT
TRBJ2-7 TRBV2 TRBD2 NA CATFLAGDYEQYF TGTGCCACGTTCTTGGCGGGGGACTACGAGCAGTACTTC
TRBJ2-1 TRBV10-3 TRBD2 NA CAISESQGGEQFF TGTGCCATCAGTGAGTCCCAGGGAGGGGAGCAGTTCTTC
TRBJ2-7 TRBV7-2 NA NA CASSPPYSYEQYF TGTGCCAGCAGCCCCCCGTATTCCTACGAGCAGTACTTC
TRBJ2-1 TRBV7-3 TRBD2 NA CASSLTSGGYNEQFF TGTGCCAGCAGCTTGACTAGCGGGGGGTATAATGAGCAGTTCTTC
TRBJ2-3 TRBV15 TRBD2 NA CATSSGTSGTDTQYF TGTGCCACCAGTAGCGGGACTAGCGGCACAGATACGCAGTATTTT
TRBJ1-5 TRBV27 NA NA CASSLSEIQPQHF TGTGCCAGCAGTTTATCCGAGATTCAGCCCCAGCATTTT
TRBJ2-1 TRBV14 TRBD1 NA CASSPQGAYNEQFF TGTGCCAGCAGCCCACAGGGGGCTTACAATGAGCAGTTCTTC
TRBJ2-1 TRBV20-1 NA NA CSAADNEQFF TGCAGTGCCGCGGACAATGAGCAGTTCTTC
TRBJ1-1 TRBV20-1 NA few CSGEGAFF TGCAGTGGCGAGGGTGCTTTCTTT
TRBJ2-7 TRBV10-3 TRBD2 NA CAISESRGGGVYEQYF TGTGCCATCAGTGAGTCGAGGGGCGGGGGAGTCTACGAGCAGTACTTC
TRBJ2-2 TRBV29-1 NA NA CSVDSRGGTGELFF TGCAGCGTTGACAGCAGGGGCGGCACCGGGGAGCTGTTTTTT
TRBJ2-1 TRBV6-4 TRBD2 NA CASAEGLAGGLQQFF TGTGCCAGCGCGGAGGGGCTAGCGGGGGGGCTGCAGCAGTTCTTC
TRBJ1-2 TRBV7-3 NA NA CASSPLSGYTF TGTGCCAGCAGTCCGCTTAGTGGCTACACCTTC
TRBJ1-1 TRBV19 TRBD1 NA CASSIGTGDTEAFF TGTGCCAGTAGTATAGGGACAGGAGACACTGAAGCTTTCTTT
TRBJ2-7 TRBV9 NA NA CASSVGIGLDEQYF TGTGCCAGCAGCGTAGGAATTGGGCTGGACGAGCAGTACTTC
TRBJ2-1 TRBV5-6 TRBD1 once CASSTGTDYNEQFF TGTGCCAGCAGCACCGGGACAGACTACAATGAGCAGTTCTTC
TRBJ2-7 TRBV4-1 TRBD1 NA CASSLNHGQASWEQYF TGCGCCAGCAGCCTCAACCACGGACAGGCCTCCTGGGAGCAGTACTTC
TRBJ2-2 TRBV7-3 NA NA CASSSGPGGGELFF TGTGCCAGCAGCTCCGGACCGGGCGGGGGGGAGCTGTTTTTT
TRBJ1-3 TRBV10-1 NA NA CASSGYRVRTGNTIYF TGCGCCAGCAGTGGATACAGGGTTCGTACTGGAAACACCATATATTTT